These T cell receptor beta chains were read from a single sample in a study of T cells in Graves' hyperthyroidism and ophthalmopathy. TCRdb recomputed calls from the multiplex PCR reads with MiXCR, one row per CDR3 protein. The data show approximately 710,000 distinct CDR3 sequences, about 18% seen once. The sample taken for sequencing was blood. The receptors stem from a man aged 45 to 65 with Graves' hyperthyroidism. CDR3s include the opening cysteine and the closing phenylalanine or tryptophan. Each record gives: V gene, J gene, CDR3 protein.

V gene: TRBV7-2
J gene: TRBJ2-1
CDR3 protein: CASTQTQNSYNEQFF

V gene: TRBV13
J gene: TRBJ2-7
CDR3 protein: CASSALQGAAYEQYF

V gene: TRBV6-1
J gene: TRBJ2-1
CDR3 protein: CASTPGGPDEQFF

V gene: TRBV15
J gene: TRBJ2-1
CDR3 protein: CATSRVAGSYNEQFF

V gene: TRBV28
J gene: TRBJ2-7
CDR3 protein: CASLGASGNYEQYF

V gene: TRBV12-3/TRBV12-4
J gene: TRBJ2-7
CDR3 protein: CASSSSPGTPYEQYF

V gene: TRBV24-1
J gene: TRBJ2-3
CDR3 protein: CATSGYTDTQYF

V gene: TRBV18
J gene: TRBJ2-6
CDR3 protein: CASSQGGPAGANVLTF

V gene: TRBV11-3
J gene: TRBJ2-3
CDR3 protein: CASSRGQVTDTQYF

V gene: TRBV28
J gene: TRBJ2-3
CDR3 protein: CASSPRGREDTDTQYF

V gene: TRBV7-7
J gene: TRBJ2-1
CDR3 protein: CASSLDSGSPYNEQFF

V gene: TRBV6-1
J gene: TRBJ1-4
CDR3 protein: CASTDLGTGGFGKLFF

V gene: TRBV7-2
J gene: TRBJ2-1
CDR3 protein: CASSLRSSYNEQFF

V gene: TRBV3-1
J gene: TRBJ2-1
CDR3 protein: CASSQVGLAGGPGNEQFF

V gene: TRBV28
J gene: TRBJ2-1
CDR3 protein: CASLGPGDYNEQFF

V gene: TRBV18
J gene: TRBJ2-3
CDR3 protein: CASSPTVVGGRDADTQYF

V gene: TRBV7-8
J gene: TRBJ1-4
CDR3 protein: CASSLGAGATNEKLFF

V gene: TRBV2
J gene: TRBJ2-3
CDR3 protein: CASSEDGTPSTDTQYF

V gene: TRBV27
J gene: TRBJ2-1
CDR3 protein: CASSSRDGVNEQFF

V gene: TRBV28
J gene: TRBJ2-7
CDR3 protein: CASSSQTGGVYEQYF

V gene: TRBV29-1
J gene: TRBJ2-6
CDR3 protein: CSVFTSGANVLTF

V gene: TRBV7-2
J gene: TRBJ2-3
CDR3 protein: CASSQTRFFATDTQYF

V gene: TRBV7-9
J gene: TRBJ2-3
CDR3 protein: CASSLRTGTDTDTQYF

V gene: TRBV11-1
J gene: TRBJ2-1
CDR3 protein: CASSRGPGGRGYNEQFF

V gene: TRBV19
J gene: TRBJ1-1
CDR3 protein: CSSGVGSTEAFF

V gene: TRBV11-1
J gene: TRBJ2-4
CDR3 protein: CASSQVGQGTNIQYF

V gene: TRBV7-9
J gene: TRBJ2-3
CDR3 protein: CASSFTSGSTGTQYF

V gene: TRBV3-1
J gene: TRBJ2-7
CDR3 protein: CASSQGAGVTEQYF

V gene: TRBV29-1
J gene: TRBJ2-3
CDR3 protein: CSVEDIGLAGGRTDTQYF

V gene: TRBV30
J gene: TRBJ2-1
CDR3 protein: CAWSVGGRANEQFF

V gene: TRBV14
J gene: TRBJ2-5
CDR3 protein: CASSQWGSETQYF

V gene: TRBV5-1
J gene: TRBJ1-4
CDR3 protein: CASSFLGTTNEKLFF

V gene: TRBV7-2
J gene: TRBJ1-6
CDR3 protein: CASSLTFIDTTQLTPLHF

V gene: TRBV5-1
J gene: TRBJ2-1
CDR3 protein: CASSLGDRVDNEQFF

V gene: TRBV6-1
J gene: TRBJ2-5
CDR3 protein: CASSEVAGGPLQETQYF

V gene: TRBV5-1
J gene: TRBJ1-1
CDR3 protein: CASSLGWGTEAFF

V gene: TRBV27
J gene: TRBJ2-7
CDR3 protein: CASSSGGLLEQYF

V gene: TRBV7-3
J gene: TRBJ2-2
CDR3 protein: CASRQSIGGGELFF

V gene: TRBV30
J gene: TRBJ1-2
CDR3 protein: CAWSVPGRSYTF

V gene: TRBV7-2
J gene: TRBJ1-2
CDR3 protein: CASSSGPPPDYGYTF

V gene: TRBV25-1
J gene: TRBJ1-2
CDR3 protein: CASTDRGKFYGYTF

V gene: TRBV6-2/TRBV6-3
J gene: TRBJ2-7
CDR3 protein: CASSYNRGQGNYEQYF

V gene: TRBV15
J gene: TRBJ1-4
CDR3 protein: CATSKDGRPNEKLFF

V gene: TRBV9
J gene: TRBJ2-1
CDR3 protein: CASSRGIGLTYNEQFF

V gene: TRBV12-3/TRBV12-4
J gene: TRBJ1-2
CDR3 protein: CASSLGRGRRHGYTF

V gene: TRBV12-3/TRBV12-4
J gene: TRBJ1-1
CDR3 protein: CATTGPGNTEAFF